One sample yielded the 29 T cell receptor beta chains listed below, sequenced in a study of beta chain features in type 1 diabetes. Sequencing targeted expressed TCRB transcripts, as all isolated RNA had been reverse transcribed. Method: immunoSEQ multiplex PCR; TCRdb's copy keeps in-frame clones and lacks some. The sample lists around 330,000 clones; around 10% were seen once. Sequencing was performed on naive CD4+ T cells from blood. These receptors all stem from a woman aged 25 to 45 in good health.

Many counts were recorded for this clone. This chain uses TRBV4-2 with TRBJ2-2; no definite D call. The CDR3 loop spans 13 amino acids. The ends were cut back, 8 bases at V and 5 bases at J, with 12 bases in the middle. The germline CDR1 and CDR2 sequences are LGHNA and YNFKEQ. CDR3 nucleotide sequence: TGTGCCAGCCGAGGCAGCGTAACCGGGGAGCTGTTTTTT. Translation: CASRGSVTGELFF.

A few counts support this clone. The chain couples TRBV27 to TRBJ2-7, with D possibly TRBD2 on 5 matching bases. CDR1 and CDR2 (germline): MNHEY, SMNVEV (reference sequence). CDR3 length: 14 residues. The V gene lost 6 bases and the J gene lost 5 bases, with 17 bases spanning the gap. The CDR3 DNA sequence: TGTGCCAGCAGACGGGATCGAGCGTCGAACGAGCAGTACTTC. As protein: CASRRDRASNEQYF.

The table lists this clone with a few counts. The same CDR3 arises from other DNA sequences in this sample as well. The V call is TRBV18, the J call TRBJ2-7, with 7 nucleotides matching TRBD1. The CDR3 contains 14 residues. V lost 6 bases, J lost 2 bases, and 7 bases stayed unmatched. Germline V gene sequence: CDR1 KGHSH, CDR2 LQKENI. CDR3 in DNA: TGTGCCAGCTCCCCGAGGCAGGGGGCCTACGAGCAGTACTTC. Its protein product is CASSPRQGAYEQYF.

The table lists this clone with a few counts. The chain carries TRBV2 and TRBJ1-5; D unresolved. Trimming took off 5 bases at V and 4 bases at J, with 3 bases between the two ends. Looked up from germline, CDR1 is SNHLY and CDR2 is FYNNEI. This CDR3 has 11 amino acids. The CDR3 reads CASSLNQPQHF. CDR3 nucleotide sequence: TGTGCCAGCAGTCTAAATCAGCCCCAGCATTTT.

Only a few counts were recorded for this clone. The chain employs TRBV28 and TRBJ2-7; D may be TRBD2 (7 bases). Germline lookup yields CDR1 MDHEN and CDR2 SYDVKM. V was clipped by 2 bases and J by 1 base, with 21 bases between them. This CDR3 has 18 amino acids. As DNA, the CDR3 is TGTGCCAGCAGTTTACCACCCTTTGGCAGGGGAGGGTCCTACGAGCAGTACTTC. It is translated as CASSLPPFGRGGSYEQYF.

The table lists this clone with a few counts. The chain couples TRBV11-2 to TRBJ2-5; 7 nucleotides match TRBD2. J lost 3 bases, V lost 1 base, and 2 bases had no gene match. This CDR3 region has 14 residues. In germline, CDR1 is SGHAT, CDR2 FQNNGV. The CDR3 sequence: CASSLGLAEETQYF. CDR3 sequence (DNA): TGTGCCAGCAGCTTAGGGCTAGCGGAAGAGACCCAGTACTTC.

J is TRBJ2-5 and V is TRBV28; D may be TRBD2 (6 bases). Germline V gene sequence: CDR1 MDHEN, CDR2 SYDVKM. Trimming pared 5 bases from V and 4 bases from J, leaving 11 bases between. The CDR3 is made up of 13 amino acids. The CDR3 sequence is CASSTGGTETQYF. DNA of the CDR3: TGTGCCAGCAGTACGGGCGGGACAGAGACCCAGTACTTC.

This chain links TRBV28 with TRBJ1-1; D is undetermined. The CDR3 loop spans 16 amino acids. The ends were cut back, 3 bases at V and 3 bases at J, with 17 bases in the middle. Germline V CDR1 and CDR2: MDHEN, SYDVKM. The CDR3 loop reads CASSFGYELGDTEAFF. The CDR3 DNA reads as TGTGCCAGCAGTTTTGGATATGAGCTGGGCGACACTGAAGCTTTCTTT.

This clone was detected a few times. CDR3 protein: CASSLNGRGYEQYF. CDR3 DNA sequence: TGTGCCAGCAGTTTAAACGGGAGGGGGTACGAGCAGTACTTC. The chain recombines TRBV28 with TRBJ2-7, with 8 bases aligning to TRBD2. Germline values: CDR1 MDHEN, CDR2 SYDVKM. The CDR3 covers 14 residues. V trimming: 2 bases; J trimming: 4 bases; junction bases outside the gene matches: 4. The variable domain in full, completed from reference TRBV28 and TRBJ2-7, reads DVKVTQSSRYLVKRTGEKVFLECVQDMDHENMFWYRQDPGLGLRLIYFSYDVKMKEKGDIPEGYSVSREKKERFSLILESASTNQTSMYLCASSLNGRGYEQYFGPGTRLTVT.

This clone was seen a few times. This sequence joins TRBV27 and TRBJ2-3; tentative D call: TRBD1 (6 bases). Trimming took 1 base from V and 6 from J, leaving 8 bases between them. This CDR3 has 13 amino acids. The germline CDR1 and CDR2 sequences are MNHEY and SMNVEV (reference sequence). The CDR3 here is CASSLYRVDTQYF. The CDR3 coding sequence is TGTGCCAGCAGTTTATACAGGGTTGATACGCAGTATTTT.

The chain links TRBV9 to TRBJ2-3; 10 bases align to TRBD2. The CDR3 is made up of 18 amino acids. The germline CDR1 and CDR2 sequences are SGDLS and YYNGEE. With V trimmed by 0 bases and J by 2 bases, 9 bases remained unmatched. CDR3 bases: TGTGCCAGCAGCGTAGACAATAGCGGGAGGACCCTCACAGATACGCAGTATTTT. This gives the protein CASSVDNSGRTLTDTQYF.

This chain connects TRBV4-2 to TRBJ2-7; 7 bases match TRBD1. This CDR3 contains 13 residues. The ends lost 2 bases at V and 6 bases at J; junction bases unmatched: 4. Germline V gives CDR1 LGHNA, CDR2 YNFKEQ. For the CDR3, the DNA is TGTGCCAGCAGCCAAACCACAGGGGTCGAGCAGTACTTC. This codes for CASSQTTGVEQYF.

The V gene is TRBV5-1, the J gene TRBJ2-7, with D tentatively TRBD1 (7 bases). Germline assignment: CDR1 SGHRS and CDR2 YFSETQ. This CDR3 contains 14 residues. V lost 4 bases and J 7 bases, leaving 18 bases between the germline ends. The CDR3 nucleotides are TGCGCCAGCAGCCCGGACAGGACCCTAGCGGAGCAGTACTTC. It codes for CASSPDRTLAEQYF.

This clone was seen a handful of times. DNA of the CDR3: TGTGCCAGTAGTTCTATACAGGGATTGAGCCAAGAGACCCAGTACTTC. Translated, it gives CASSSIQGLSQETQYF. The gene calls are TRBV19 and TRBJ2-5; D may be TRBD1 (6 bases). CDR1 is LNHDA, CDR2 SQIVND, per germline (reference sequence). The ends were cut back, 5 bases at V and 1 base at J, with 17 bases in the middle. This CDR3 comprises 16 residues.

This clone was seen only a few times. The CDR3: CASSAGTSGRGSTDTQYF. CDR3 sequence (DNA): TGTGCCAGCAGCGCAGGGACTAGCGGGAGAGGCAGCACAGATACGCAGTATTTT. The rearrangement links TRBV9 to TRBJ2-3, with 14 bases fitting TRBD2. The germline V gene has CDR1 SGDLS and CDR2 YYNGEE. The CDR3 consists of 18 residues. The junction had 6 bases not matched to a gene; V was cut back by 3 bases and J by 0 bases. Full variable domain (remainder filled in from reference TRBV9 and TRBJ2-3): DSGVTQTPKHLITATGQRVTLRCSPRSGDLSVYWYQQSLDQGLQFLIQYYNGEERAKGNILERFSAQQFPDLHSELNLSSLELGDSALYFCASSAGTSGRGSTDTQYFGPGTRLTVL.

This clone was recorded a few times. This rearrangement joins TRBV14 to TRBJ2-7; 9 bases are a match to TRBD2. Germline loops: CDR1 SGHDN, CDR2 FVKESK. After removal of 4 bases from V and 2 bases from J, the junction contained 18 bases not matched to a gene. The CDR3 has 19 amino acids. In DNA form, the CDR3 reads TGTGCCAGCAGCCTTGAAACACGGCCGGCTAGCGGGATTCCCTACGAGCAGTACTTC. Its protein product is CASSLETRPASGIPYEQYF.

Here the CDR3 reads CASSPGRTGVFETQYF. CDR3 DNA: TGTGCCAGCTCACCAGGCCGGACAGGGGTATTCGAGACCCAGTACTTC. The V and J genes are TRBV18 and TRBJ2-5; 9 nucleotides align to TRBD1. V was pared by 2 bases and J by 5 bases, with 9 bases of the junction left unmatched. The CDR3 runs to 16 residues. Per the germline V gene, CDR1 is KGHSH and CDR2 is LQKENI.

J is TRBJ1-1 and V is TRBV20-1; possibly TRBD1 for D (5 bases). V shed 5 bases and J shed 6 bases, with 10 bases lying between them. Germline lookup yields CDR1 DFQATT and CDR2 SNEGSKA (reference sequence). The CDR3 has 11 amino acids. The CDR3 region is CSASGYAEAFF. DNA for the CDR3: TGCAGTGCTTCAGGGTATGCTGAAGCTTTCTTT.

Only a few counts were recorded for this clone. The V and J genes are TRBV18 and TRBJ2-3, with TRBD1 identical over 9 bases. This CDR3 is built from 19 residues. V gave up 5 bases and J gave up 6 bases; unmatched junction bases: 21. Germline loops: CDR1 KGHSH, CDR2 LQKENI. The CDR3 coding sequence is TGTGCCAGCTCAGCGCTCTCCGGACGTACAGGGGGCGCAGGGGATACGCAGTATTTT. Encoded protein: CASSALSGRTGGAGDTQYF.

As DNA, the CDR3 is TGTGCCAGCAGCTTAACTAACAATCAGCCCCAGCATTTT. Protein: CASSLTNNQPQHF. The genes are TRBV5-5 and TRBJ1-5; no reliable D call. V lost 2 bases and J 3 bases, leaving 6 bases between the germline ends. This CDR3 contains 13 residues. The germline CDR1 and CDR2 sequences are SGHKS and YYEKEE (reference sequence). Using reference TRBV5-5 and TRBJ1-5 for the parts outside the CDR3, the full variable domain is DAGVTQSPTHLIKTRGQQVTLRCSPISGHKSVSWYQQVLGQGPQFIFQYYEKEERGRGNFPDRFSARQFPNYSSELNVNALLLGDSALYLCASSLTNNQPQHFGDGTRLSIL.

This clone was seen a few times. The chain has TRBV19 and TRBJ2-7, with a tentative D call TRBD1 (5 bases). The V end lost 4 bases, the J end lost 2 bases, and 12 bases lay between the germline ends. The CDR3 has 14 residues. Germline CDR1 reads LNHDA; CDR2 reads SQIVND (reference sequence). This chain's CDR3 is CASSSQGMTYEQYF. CDR3 in DNA: TGTGCCAGTAGTAGTCAGGGTATGACCTACGAGCAGTACTTC.

There are a few counts of this clone. The chain is built from TRBV25-1 and TRBJ2-1; 9 nucleotides line up with TRBD1. CDR3 length equals 16 residues. Germline values: CDR1 MGHDK, CDR2 SYGVNS. V gave up 8 bases and J gave up 8 bases; unmatched junction bases: 16. The CDR3 loop reads CASSKGKQGAWYEQFF. The CDR3 DNA is TGTGCCAGCTCAAAGGGGAAACAGGGGGCCTGGTATGAGCAGTTCTTC.

The V gene is TRBV5-4, the J gene TRBJ2-5; a weak D match, TRBD1 (7 bases). Germline V gene data show CDR1 as SGHNT and CDR2 as YYREEE (reference sequence). V lost 4 bases and J 7 bases, leaving 20 bases between the germline ends. The CDR3 contains 15 residues. CDR3 sequence reads: CASSRETGQGGTQYF. The CDR3 DNA is TGTGCCAGCAGCCGAGAAACGGGGCAGGGGGGGACCCAGTACTTC.

This clone has more than one count but fewer than ten. V is TRBV7-2 and J is TRBJ1-3, with 9 bases that match TRBD1. CDR1 is SGHTA and CDR2 is FQGNSA in the germline V gene. Trimming cost V 1 base and J 0 bases; bases outside gene matches: 4. This CDR3 region has 17 residues. CDR3 protein: CASSLVGQGISGNTIYF. The CDR3 nucleotides read TGTGCCAGCAGCTTAGTGGGACAGGGTATCTCTGGAAACACCATATATTTT.

This chain connects TRBV20-1 to TRBJ1-2; no reliable D call. The V gene's germline CDR1 is DFQATT and CDR2 SNEGSKA (reference sequence). The CDR3 is made up of 10 amino acids. With 5 bases removed from V and 1 base from J, the gap between germline ends came to 2 bases. The CDR3 loop is CSAYNYGYTF. The CDR3 coding sequence is TGCAGTGCTTATAACTATGGCTACACCTTC.

This clone has more than one count but fewer than ten. This chain uses TRBV4-1 with TRBJ2-1, with 7 bases that match TRBD1. The V gene's germline CDR1 is MGHRA and CDR2 YSYEKL. The CDR3 spans 17 residues. V shed 2 bases and J 0 bases; nucleotides not matched to a gene: 7. CDR3 residues: CASSQRSGTASYNEQFF. In nucleotides, the CDR3 is TGCGCCAGCAGCCAAAGATCCGGGACAGCCTCCTACAATGAGCAGTTCTTC.

The V and J genes are TRBV9 and TRBJ2-2, with 13 bases matching TRBD2. The CDR3 spans 18 residues. V lost 2 bases, J lost 2 bases, and 6 bases stayed unmatched. Germline CDR1 reads SGDLS; CDR2 reads YYNGEE. CDR3 coding DNA: TGTGCCAGCAGCGTCCAACTAGCGGGAGGGCCTAACACCGGGGAGCTGTTTTTT. This codes for CASSVQLAGGPNTGELFF.

The V gene is TRBV11-2, the J gene TRBJ2-3; 14 nucleotides agree with TRBD2. CDR3 size: 18 residues. Germline V CDR1 and CDR2: SGHAT, FQNNGV. Germline trimming cut 5 bases from V and 6 bases from J; bases unmatched to any gene: 13. CDR3 nucleotide sequence: TGTGCCAGCAGCATTGACCATCGACTAGCGGGAGGGTTGGATACGCAGTATTTT. Protein product: CASSIDHRLAGGLDTQYF.

The chain links TRBV6-6 to TRBJ2-7, with 13 bases matching TRBD2. There are 15 residues in the CDR3. Trimming took 6 bases from V and 4 from J; bases not matched to a gene: 6. The V gene's germline CDR1 is MNHNY and CDR2 SVGAGI (reference sequence). The CDR3 reads CASREGLAGVYEQYF. The DNA of the CDR3 is TGTGCCAGCAGGGAAGGACTAGCGGGAGTTTACGAGCAGTACTTC.